This T cell receptor beta chain was observed in a study of regulatory T cells in long-lasting Graves disease. Overall study results and limits: Among samples with persistent disease, TRBV28, TRBJ1-2 and TRBJ2-5 were favored. Sharing of public clonotypes was greater in persistent patients (about 2,700) than in new patients (around 930).

CDR1 and CDR2 from the germline V gene are DFQATT and SNEGSKA (reference sequence). CDR3 length: 13 residues. V lost 1 base and J 8 bases, leaving 14 bases between the germline ends. Time point specified: persistent/refractory GD, antithyroid drugs over 5 years with positive TRAb. The authors made the TCR library using RNA they extracted from PBMCs. This clonotype was observed a few times. Its cognate antigen is unknown. Relying on iRepertoire HTBI primers and Arm-PCR of CDR3 regions, the team built TCR beta libraries. A single record per CDR3 protein comes from TCRdb applying MiXCR to the multiplex PCR reads. The table has 310,000 or so distinct CDR3 sequences, approximately 20% seen once; the top ten hold about 61%.

The TCR comes from a female donor with Graves disease. The rearrangement links TRBV20-1 to TRBJ1-1, with D tentatively TRBD1 (6 bases). The sample was peripheral blood mononuclear cells (PBMCs), taken when the disease was refractory, from a patient treated with antithyroid drugs. The CDR3 bases are TGCAGTGCTAGAGTTTTCGGGACATTAGAAGCTTTCTTT. Protein: CSARVFGTLEAFF.